Listed here is a single T cell receptor (beta chain). The target antigen is unknown. The data were taken from a study of CD8 T cells in ankylosing spondylitis. TCRdb independently ran MiXCR on the 5' RACE reads; one entry per CDR3 protein. Here the sample spans over 450,000 distinct CDR3 sequences, 9.5% to 15% being singletons. Germline CDR1 and CDR2: LGHDT and YNNKEL (reference sequence). The CDR3 totals 14 residues. Trimming shortened V by 4 bases and J by 8 bases, and 15 bases separated the two germline ends. General study points: It appeared that ankylosing spondylitis blood was characterized by a TCR beta motif of under ten highly homologous variants.

This clonotype originated in a male donor with ankylosing spondylitis. The rearrangement joins TRBV3-1 to TRBJ2-1, with D tentatively TRBD1 or TRBD2 (6 bases each). The specimen sequenced was blood, either unsorted or a sorted T cell fraction (not recorded which). The DNA of the CDR3 is TGTGCCAGCAGCCTTAGACCGGGGGCCGATGAGCAGTTCTTC. Amino acid sequence: CASSLRPGADEQFF.